The rows below give T cell receptor beta chains drawn from one sample of a study of cytomegalovirus exposure and HLA in healthy donors. Measured with immunoSEQ multiplex PCR; TCRdb has only the in-frame clones, and not every one. The sample records about 120,000 clones, about 83% being singletons. The sequenced sample consisted of PBMCs. The receptors derive from a woman aged 40 to 49 in good health and CMV-seropositive. The CDR3 runs from the conserved cysteine through the conserved F or W. The D gene is left open where the match is weak. Some rows mark clone size as missing; the rest say once, few, many or name a class of expanded clone.

TRBV7-2	NA	NA	TRBJ2-7	TGTGCCAGCAGCTTAGGATTTGGGGGCTCCGAGCAGTACTTC	CASSLGFGGSEQYF
TRBV28	NA	NA	TRBJ1-1	TGTGCCAGCAGCTTATCGGGTCCTAGTATGAACACTGAAGCTTTCTTT	CASSLSGPSMNTEAFF
TRBV18	TRBD1	NA	TRBJ2-7	TGTGCCAGCTCACCACCCGACAGGGTAACTACCTACGAGCAGTACTTC	CASSPPDRVTTYEQYF
TRBV19	NA	NA	TRBJ1-5	TGTGCCAGTCAGTTAAGGGGATACAATCAGCCCCAGCATTTT	CASQLRGYNQPQHF
TRBV29-1	NA	once	TRBJ2-2	TGCAGCGGGAGCACTTCGAACACCGGGGAGCTGTTTTTT	CSGSTSNTGELFF
TRBV15	NA	NA	TRBJ1-2	TGTGCCACCAGCAGAGATAGGTGGGGCCCCTATGGCTACACCTTC	CATSRDRWGPYGYTF
TRBV27	NA	NA	TRBJ2-1	TGTGCCAGCAGTGGGAGCTCCTACAATGAGCAGTTCTTC	CASSGSSYNEQFF
TRBV30	NA	NA	TRBJ2-7	TGTGCCTGGAGTGTACTATCCATCTCCTACGAGCAGTACTTC	CAWSVLSISYEQYF
TRBV7-9	NA	NA	TRBJ1-4	TGTGCCAGCAGCCCCGACAGACAGACAACTAATGAAAAACTGTTTTTT	CASSPDRQTTNEKLFF
TRBV2	NA	NA	TRBJ2-3	TGTGCCAGCAGTGAAAAGGGGCTTGGCACAGATACGCAGTATTTT	CASSEKGLGTDTQYF
TRBV4-2	TRBD2	NA	TRBJ2-1	TGTGCCAGCAGCCAACCCGGGACTAGCGGGGTGGGGCAGTTCTTC	CASSQPGTSGVGQFF
TRBV19	NA	NA	TRBJ1-2	TGTGCCAGTCGATCCGTCGGGGTAGAGAAGGATGGCTACACCTTC	CASRSVGVEKDGYTF
TRBV2	TRBD2	NA	TRBJ2-1	TGTGCCAGCAGTGATTTCGCTAGCGGGAGCAATGAGCAGTTCTTC	CASSDFASGSNEQFF
TRBV9	TRBD2	once	TRBJ2-5	TGTGCCAGCAGCGTCGACATAGCGGGAGTAGCAGAGACCCAGTACTTC	CASSVDIAGVAETQYF
TRBV19	NA	NA	TRBJ1-2	TGTGCCAGTAGGAGTCGTGGCTACACCTTC	CASRSRGYTF
TRBV19	TRBD1	NA	TRBJ2-7	TGTGCCAGTAGTATCCGACAGGGGATCCACGAGCAGTACTTC	CASSIRQGIHEQYF
TRBV5-1	NA	NA	TRBJ2-6	TGCGCCAGCAGCTTGGCCGGTCATCCTGGGGCCAACGTCCTGACTTTC	CASSLAGHPGANVLTF
TRBV14	NA	once	TRBJ2-2	TGTGCCAGCAGCCCTACAGGGACCGGGGAGCTGTTTTTT	CASSPTGTGELFF
TRBV7-9	NA	NA	TRBJ1-1	TGTGCCAGCAGCTTAGTAGGCGGGAGGGCTGAAGCTTTCTTT	CASSLVGGRAEAFF
TRBV25-1	TRBD1	NA	TRBJ1-2	TGTGCCAGCAGCGATCCGGGACAGGGGACCCATGGCTACACCTTC	CASSDPGQGTHGYTF
TRBV5-4	NA	NA	TRBJ1-1	TGTGCCAGCAGCTTTGTCGGCTCTTTGGAGACTGAAGCTTTCTTT	CASSFVGSLETEAFF
TRBV7-8	NA	NA	TRBJ2-6	TGTGCCAGCAGCCCCCTGGGGGCCAACGTCCTGACTTTC	CASSPLGANVLTF
TRBV13	TRBD2	NA	TRBJ2-1	TGTGCCAGCAGCCATTATATTGCTAGCGGGAGCGGGGATGAGCAGTTCTTC	CASSHYIASGSGDEQFF
TRBV30	NA	NA	TRBJ2-5	TGTGCCTGGAGTCCCCGAAACAGGGGGGGGGAGACCCAGTACTTC	CAWSPRNRGGETQYF
TRBV19	TRBD1	NA	TRBJ2-2	TGTGCCAGTAGTAGGGGGACAGTGAACACCGGGGAGCTGTTTTTT	CASSRGTVNTGELFF
TRBV4-2	TRBD2	NA	TRBJ2-7	TGTGCCAGCAGCCAGGCTAGCGGGAGTGGTAGGGAGCAGTACTTC	CASSQASGSGREQYF
TRBV19	NA	NA	TRBJ2-7	TGTGCCAGTAGTATTACAGGGCAGGATTACGAGCAGTACTTC	CASSITGQDYEQYF
TRBV6-4	TRBD2	NA	TRBJ2-3	TGTGCCAGCAGTGCTGGGACTAGCGGGTCAGATACGCAGTATTTT	CASSAGTSGSDTQYF
TRBV28	TRBD1	NA	TRBJ1-2	TGTGCCAGCAGTTTATGGGGGACAGAGGACTATGGCTACACCTTC	CASSLWGTEDYGYTF
TRBV7-9	TRBD1	once	TRBJ2-3	TGTGCCAGCAGCCCTCGGACAGGGGGCGAAGATACGCAGTATTTT	CASSPRTGGEDTQYF
TRBV6-5	NA	NA	TRBJ1-1	TGTGCCAGCAGTTACAGCTTGAACACTGAAGCTTTCTTT	CASSYSLNTEAFF
TRBV5-1	TRBD2	NA	TRBJ2-3	TGCGCCAGCAGCTTGTCCCTAGCGGAAAGCACAGATACGCAGTATTTT	CASSLSLAESTDTQYF
TRBV27	NA	NA	TRBJ1-2	TGTGCCAGCAGTGCAGGGTCTTGGGGCTACACCTTC	CASSAGSWGYTF
TRBV28	TRBD1	NA	TRBJ1-3	TGTGCCAGCATTGAAGCAGGGGGCTCTGGAAACACCATATATTTT	CASIEAGGSGNTIYF
TRBV30	TRBD2	few	TRBJ2-2	TGTGCCTGGAGTAGCGGGAGCACCGGGGAGCTGTTTTTT	CAWSSGSTGELFF
TRBV4-2	TRBD2	NA	TRBJ2-1	TGTGCCAGCAGCCAAGTTGGACTAGCGGGAGGGCCCATCAATGAGCAGTTCTTC	CASSQVGLAGGPINEQFF
TRBV5-1	NA	NA	TRBJ2-7	TGCGCCAGCAGCTTGGTGGCTGCTCCCTCCTACGAGCAGTACTTC	CASSLVAAPSYEQYF
TRBV5-1	NA	NA	TRBJ1-3	TGCGCCAGCAGCTCCACACAGGGAAACACCATATATTTT	CASSSTQGNTIYF
TRBV19	TRBD1	NA	TRBJ1-1	TGTGCCAGTAGTATAGTATCAGGGGGGAACACTGAAGCTTTCTTT	CASSIVSGGNTEAFF
TRBV25-1	NA	NA	TRBJ2-7	TGTGCCAGCAGTGAAGGACATGGGGCGTGCGAGCAGTACTTC	CASSEGHGACEQYF
TRBV5-8	NA	NA	TRBJ1-1	TGTGCCAGCAGCCGAGACATGAACACTGAAGCTTTCTTT	CASSRDMNTEAFF
TRBV5-5	TRBD2	NA	TRBJ2-7	TGTGCCAGCAGCCGGGGGGGGGTCGTCGCCCCCTACGAGCAGTACTTC	CASSRGGVVAPYEQYF
TRBV11-1	TRBD2	NA	TRBJ2-5	TGTGCCAGCAGCGTGACTAGCGGGAGAGGGCAAGAGACCCAGTACTTC	CASSVTSGRGQETQYF
TRBV28	NA	once	TRBJ2-5	TGTGCCAGCAGCCGGGTTCAGAGTCAAGAGACCCAGTACTTC	CASSRVQSQETQYF
TRBV7-9	NA	NA	TRBJ1-1	TGTGCCAGCAGCTTTGCCGGGGGTGAAGCTTTCTTT	CASSFAGGEAFF
TRBV6-5	NA	few	TRBJ1-6	TGTGCCAGCAGTTCAGGGAGGGGATCACCCCTCCACTTT	CASSSGRGSPLHF
TRBV13	TRBD2	NA	TRBJ2-1	TGTGCCAGCAGCTTAGGCCTCAGGGTAGCGGGAGTCGGCTACAATGAGCAGTTCTTC	CASSLGLRVAGVGYNEQFF
TRBV28	NA	once	TRBJ2-7	TGTGCCAGCAGACCAGGGACACGCTACGAGCAGTACTTC	CASRPGTRYEQYF
TRBV5-1	TRBD2	NA	TRBJ2-7	TGCGCCAGCAGCGACCGAACTAGCGGGAATGACGAGCAGTACTTC	CASSDRTSGNDEQYF
TRBV4-2	NA	NA	TRBJ2-3	TGTGCCAGCAGCCTTGGGACGACTAGTGTTTCAGATACGCAGTATTTT	CASSLGTTSVSDTQYF
TRBV27	NA	few	TRBJ2-7	TGTGCCAGCAGTTTGCTGGGGGCTGCCCACGAGCAGTACTTC	CASSLLGAAHEQYF
TRBV18	NA	NA	TRBJ2-3	TGTGCCAGCTCATCAAGACAGGGCACAGATACGCAGTATTTT	CASSSRQGTDTQYF
TRBV7-3	TRBD1	NA	TRBJ2-7	TGTGCCAGCAGCTCTGGACAGGGGGGGCCTTATTACGAGCAGTACTTC	CASSSGQGGPYYEQYF
TRBV21-1	NA	NA	TRBJ2-7	TGTGCCAGCAGCAAAGAGTGGGGGCTCGGCGAGCAGTACTTC	CASSKEWGLGEQYF
TRBV2	NA	NA	TRBJ2-3	TGTGCCAGCAGTGAACCCCAAGGTGGGAGTGGGGTTTTCACAGATACGCAGTATTTT	CASSEPQGGSGVFTDTQYF
TRBV4-1	TRBD2	NA	TRBJ2-1	TGCGCCAGCCAAAATTCAGCGGGAGACGAGACGTTCTTC	CASQNSAGDETFF
TRBV6-1	TRBD2	NA	TRBJ2-3	TGTGCCAGCAGTCGCGCGGGGGTGAGCACAGATACGCAGTATTTT	CASSRAGVSTDTQYF
TRBV9	TRBD1	NA	TRBJ2-7	TGTGCCAGCAGCGCCGGACAGGCCATAGTCAACGAGCAGTACTTC	CASSAGQAIVNEQYF
TRBV27	TRBD1	NA	TRBJ1-1	TGTGCCAGCGGCCGACAGGGTCCAACTGAAGCTTTCTTT	CASGRQGPTEAFF
TRBV10-1	TRBD2	few	TRBJ2-7	TGCGCCAGCAGGCGGACTAGCGGGAGTAACGAGCAGTACTTC	CASRRTSGSNEQYF